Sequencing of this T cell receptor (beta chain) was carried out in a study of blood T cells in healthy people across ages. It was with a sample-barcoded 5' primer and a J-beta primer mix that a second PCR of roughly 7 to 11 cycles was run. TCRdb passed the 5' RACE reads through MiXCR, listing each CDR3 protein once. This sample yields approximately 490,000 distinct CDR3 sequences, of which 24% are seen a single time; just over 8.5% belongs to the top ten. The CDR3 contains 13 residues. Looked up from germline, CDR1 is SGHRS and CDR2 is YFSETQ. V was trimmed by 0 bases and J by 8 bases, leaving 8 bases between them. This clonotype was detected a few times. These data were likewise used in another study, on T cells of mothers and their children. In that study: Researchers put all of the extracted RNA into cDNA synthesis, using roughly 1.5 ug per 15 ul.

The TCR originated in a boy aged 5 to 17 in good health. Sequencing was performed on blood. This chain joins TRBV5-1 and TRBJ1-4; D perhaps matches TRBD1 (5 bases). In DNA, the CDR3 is TGCGCCAGCAGCTTGGGTCGGGGCGAAAAACTGTTTTTT. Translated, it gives CASSLGRGEKLFF.